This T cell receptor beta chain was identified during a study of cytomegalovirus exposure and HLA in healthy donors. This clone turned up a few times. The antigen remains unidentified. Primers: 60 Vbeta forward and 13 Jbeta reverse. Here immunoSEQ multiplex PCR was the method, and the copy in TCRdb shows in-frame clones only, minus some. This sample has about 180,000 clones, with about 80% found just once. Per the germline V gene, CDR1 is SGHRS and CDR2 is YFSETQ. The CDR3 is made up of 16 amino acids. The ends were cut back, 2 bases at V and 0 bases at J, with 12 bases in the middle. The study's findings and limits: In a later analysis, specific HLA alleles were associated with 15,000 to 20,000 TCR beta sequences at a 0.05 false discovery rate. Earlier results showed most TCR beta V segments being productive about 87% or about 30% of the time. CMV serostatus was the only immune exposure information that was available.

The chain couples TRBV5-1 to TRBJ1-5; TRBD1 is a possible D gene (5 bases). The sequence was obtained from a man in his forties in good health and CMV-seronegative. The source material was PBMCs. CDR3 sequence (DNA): TGCGCCAGCAGCTTATATCCAGACAGTAGCAATCAGCCCCAGCATTTT. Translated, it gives CASSLYPDSSNQPQHF.